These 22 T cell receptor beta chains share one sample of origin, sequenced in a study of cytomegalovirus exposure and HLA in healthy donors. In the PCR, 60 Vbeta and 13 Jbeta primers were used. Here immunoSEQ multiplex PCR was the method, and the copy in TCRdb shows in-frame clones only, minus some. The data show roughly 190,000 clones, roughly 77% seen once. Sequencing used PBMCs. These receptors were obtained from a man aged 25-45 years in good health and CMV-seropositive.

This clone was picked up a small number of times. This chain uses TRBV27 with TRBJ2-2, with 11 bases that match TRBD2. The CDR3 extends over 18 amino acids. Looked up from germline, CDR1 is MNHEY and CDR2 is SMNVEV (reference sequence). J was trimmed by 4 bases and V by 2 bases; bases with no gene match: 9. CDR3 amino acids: CASSLQRLAGTRTGELFF. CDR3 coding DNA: TGTGCCAGCAGTTTACAAAGACTAGCGGGAACCCGCACCGGGGAGCTGTTTTTT.

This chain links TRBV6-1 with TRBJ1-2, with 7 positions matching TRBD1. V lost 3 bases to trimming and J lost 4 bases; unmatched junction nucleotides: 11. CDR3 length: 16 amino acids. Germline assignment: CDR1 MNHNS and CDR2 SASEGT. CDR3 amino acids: CASSEGVDRRVYGYTF. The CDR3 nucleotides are TGTGCCAGCAGTGAGGGTGTGGACAGGAGGGTCTATGGCTACACCTTC.

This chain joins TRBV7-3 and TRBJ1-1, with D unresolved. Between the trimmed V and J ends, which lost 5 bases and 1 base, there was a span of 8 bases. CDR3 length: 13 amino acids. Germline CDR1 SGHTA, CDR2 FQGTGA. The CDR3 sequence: CASSPYKNTEAFF. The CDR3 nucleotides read TGTGCCAGCAGCCCTTACAAGAACACTGAAGCTTTCTTT.

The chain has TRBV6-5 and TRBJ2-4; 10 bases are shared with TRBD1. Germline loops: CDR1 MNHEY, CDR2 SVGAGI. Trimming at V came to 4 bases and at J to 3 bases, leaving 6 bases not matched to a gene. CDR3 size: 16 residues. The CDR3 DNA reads TGTGCCAGCAGTTTCCGGACAGGGGGTATCAAAAACATTCAGTACTTC. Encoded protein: CASSFRTGGIKNIQYF.

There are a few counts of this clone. CDR3 sequence reads: CASRFGGRSTGELFF. CDR3 bases: TGTGCCAGCCGCTTTGGGGGGAGGAGCACCGGGGAGCTGTTTTTT. The chain has TRBV6-1 and TRBJ2-2, with D possibly matching TRBD2 (6 bases). The CDR3 is 15 amino acids. Trimming left V 8 bases short and J 4 bases short, with 17 bases between. Germline V CDR1 and CDR2: MNHNS, SASEGT.

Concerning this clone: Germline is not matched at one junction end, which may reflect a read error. DNA for the CDR3: TGTTCCAGCAGCTTATCGGCCCAGGGGAACACTGAAGCTTTCTTT. As protein: CSSSLSAQGNTEAFF. The J gene is TRBJ1-1, the V gene TRBV7-9, with D tentatively TRBD1 (5 bases). The germline CDR1 and CDR2 sequences are SEHNR and FQNEAQ (reference sequence). The CDR3 totals 15 residues.

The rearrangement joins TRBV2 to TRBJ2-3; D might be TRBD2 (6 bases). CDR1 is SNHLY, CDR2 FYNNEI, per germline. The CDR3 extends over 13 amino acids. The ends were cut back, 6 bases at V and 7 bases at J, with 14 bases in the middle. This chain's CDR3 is CASRLAAPHTQYF. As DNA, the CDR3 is TGTGCCAGCAGACTAGCTGCTCCCCATACGCAGTATTTT. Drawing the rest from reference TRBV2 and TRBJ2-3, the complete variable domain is EPEVTQTPSHQVTQMGQEVILRCVPISNHLYFYWYRQILGQKVEFLVSFYNNEISEKSEIFDDQFSVERPDGSNFTLKIRSTKLEDSAMYFCASRLAAPHTQYFGPGTRLTVL.

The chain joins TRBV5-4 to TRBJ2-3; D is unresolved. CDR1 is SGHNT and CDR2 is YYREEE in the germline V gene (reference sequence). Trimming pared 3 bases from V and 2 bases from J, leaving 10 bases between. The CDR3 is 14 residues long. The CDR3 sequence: CASSSRSPTDTQYF. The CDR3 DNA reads TGTGCCAGCAGCTCCAGATCCCCCACAGATACGCAGTATTTT.

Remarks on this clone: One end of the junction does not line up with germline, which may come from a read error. Here the CDR3 reads CATSRDTLRTGGLLGF. In DNA form, the CDR3 reads TGTGCCACCAGCAGAGATACGCTGCGGACAGGGGGCCTCCTCGGCTTT. The gene calls are TRBV15 and TRBJ1-3; 11 nucleotides match TRBD1. The CDR3 covers 16 residues. The germline V gene has CDR1 LNHNV and CDR2 YYDKDF (reference sequence).

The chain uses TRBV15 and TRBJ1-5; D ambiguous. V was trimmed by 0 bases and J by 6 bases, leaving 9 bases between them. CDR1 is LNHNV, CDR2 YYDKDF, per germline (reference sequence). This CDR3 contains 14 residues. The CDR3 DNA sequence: TGTGCCACCAGCAGAGATATAGGAGGTCAGCCCCAGCATTTT. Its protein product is CATSRDIGGQPQHF. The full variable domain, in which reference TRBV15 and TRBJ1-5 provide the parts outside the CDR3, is DAMVIQNPRYQVTQFGKPVTLSCSQTLNHNVMYWYQQKSSQAPKLLFHYYDKDFNNEADTPDNFQSRRPNTSFCFLDIRSPGLGDTAMYLCATSRDIGGQPQHFGDGTRLSIL.

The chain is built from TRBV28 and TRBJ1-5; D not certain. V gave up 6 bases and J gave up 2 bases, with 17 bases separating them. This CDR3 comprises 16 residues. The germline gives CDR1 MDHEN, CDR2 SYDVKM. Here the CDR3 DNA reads TGTGCCAGCAGCCTAGACGCCGTAGATGGCAATCAGCCCCAGCATTTT. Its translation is CASSLDAVDGNQPQHF.

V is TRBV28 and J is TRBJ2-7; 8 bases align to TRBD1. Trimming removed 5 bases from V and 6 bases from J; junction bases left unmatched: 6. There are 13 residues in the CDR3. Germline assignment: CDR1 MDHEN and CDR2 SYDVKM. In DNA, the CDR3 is TGTGCCAGCAGTCGGACAGGGCCGGTCGAGCAGTACTTC. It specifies CASSRTGPVEQYF. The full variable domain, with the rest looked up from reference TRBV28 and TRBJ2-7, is DVKVTQSSRYLVKRTGEKVFLECVQDMDHENMFWYRQDPGLGLRLIYFSYDVKMKEKGDIPEGYSVSREKKERFSLILESASTNQTSMYLCASSRTGPVEQYFGPGTRLTVT.

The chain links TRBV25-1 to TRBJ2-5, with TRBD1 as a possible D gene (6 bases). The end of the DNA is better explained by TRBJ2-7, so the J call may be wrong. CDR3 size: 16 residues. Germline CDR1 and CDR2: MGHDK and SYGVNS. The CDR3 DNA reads TGTGCCAGCAGTGAGGGAAGGTGGGGGCCCCTATACGAGCAGTACTTC. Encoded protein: CASSEGRWGPLYEQYF.

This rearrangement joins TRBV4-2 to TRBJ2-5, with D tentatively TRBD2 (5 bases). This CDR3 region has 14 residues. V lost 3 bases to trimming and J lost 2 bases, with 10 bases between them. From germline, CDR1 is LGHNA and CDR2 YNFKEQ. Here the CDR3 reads CASSQNTGQETQYF. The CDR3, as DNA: TGTGCCAGCAGCCAGAATACGGGGCAAGAGACCCAGTACTTC.

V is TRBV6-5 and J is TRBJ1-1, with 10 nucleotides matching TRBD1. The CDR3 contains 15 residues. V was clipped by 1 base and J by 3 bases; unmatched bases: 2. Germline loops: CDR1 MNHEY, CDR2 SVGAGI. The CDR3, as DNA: TGTGCCAGCAGTTACTTCGGGACAGGGGACACTGAAGCTTTCTTT. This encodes CASSYFGTGDTEAFF.

CDR3: CASSLVGGQAGYGYTF. CDR3 DNA: TGTGCCAGCAGCTTGGTCGGCGGACAGGCAGGCTATGGCTACACCTTC. The chain links TRBV5-6 to TRBJ1-2; TRBD1 agrees at 7 bases. From germline, CDR1 is SGHDT and CDR2 YYEEEE. With 0 bases clipped from V and 4 bases from J, the junction kept 9 bases outside the gene matches. The CDR3 runs 16 residues.

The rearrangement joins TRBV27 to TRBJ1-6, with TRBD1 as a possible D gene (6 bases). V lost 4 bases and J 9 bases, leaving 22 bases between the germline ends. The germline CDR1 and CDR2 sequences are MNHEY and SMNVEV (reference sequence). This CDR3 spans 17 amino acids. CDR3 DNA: TGTGCCAGCAGTTCCCCCGCCGGCCAGGGGCGAGTTTCACCCCTCCACTTT. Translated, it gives CASSSPAGQGRVSPLHF.

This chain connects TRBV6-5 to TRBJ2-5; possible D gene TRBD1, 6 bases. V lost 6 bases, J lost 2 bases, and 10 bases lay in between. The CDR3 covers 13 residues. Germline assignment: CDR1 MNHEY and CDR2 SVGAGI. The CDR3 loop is CASRRGGQETQYF. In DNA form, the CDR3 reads TGTGCCAGCAGACGAGGGGGTCAAGAGACCCAGTACTTC.

The CDR3 region has the DNA TGTGCCAGCAACTTCCAGGGGACAGGGGAGAGGGCCTACGAGCAGTACTTC. As protein: CASNFQGTGERAYEQYF. The V gene is TRBV28, the J gene TRBJ2-7; 10 bases align to TRBD1. The germline gives CDR1 MDHEN, CDR2 SYDVKM. J was trimmed by 2 bases and V by 7 bases; bases with no gene match: 14. The CDR3 contains 17 residues.

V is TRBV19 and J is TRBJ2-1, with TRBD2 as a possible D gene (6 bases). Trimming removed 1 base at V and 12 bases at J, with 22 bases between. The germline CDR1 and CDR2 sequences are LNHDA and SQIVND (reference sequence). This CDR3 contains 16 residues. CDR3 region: CASSIVMRGRHRSQFF. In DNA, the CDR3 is TGTGCCAGTAGTATAGTTATGCGGGGCCGGCATCGCTCGCAGTTCTTC.

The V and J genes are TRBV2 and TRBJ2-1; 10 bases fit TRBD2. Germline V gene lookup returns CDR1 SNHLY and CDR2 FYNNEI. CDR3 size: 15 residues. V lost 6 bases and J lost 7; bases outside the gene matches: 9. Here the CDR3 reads CASRESGGAVNEQFF. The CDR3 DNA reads TGTGCCAGCAGGGAAAGCGGGGGGGCAGTAAATGAGCAGTTCTTC.

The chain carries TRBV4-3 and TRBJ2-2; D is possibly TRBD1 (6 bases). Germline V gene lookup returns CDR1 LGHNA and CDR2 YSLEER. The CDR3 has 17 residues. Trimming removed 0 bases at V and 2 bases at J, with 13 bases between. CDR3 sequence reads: CASSQDLNRANTGELFF. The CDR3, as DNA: TGCGCCAGCAGCCAAGACTTGAACAGGGCTAACACCGGGGAGCTGTTTTTT.